The 28 T cell receptor beta chains below come from one sample, sequenced in a study of cytomegalovirus exposure and HLA in healthy donors. Sequenced by immunoSEQ multiplex PCR; TCRdb stores in-frame clones only, minus some. The profile shows 100,000 to 150,000 clones, around nine tenths of them singletons. The material sequenced was PBMCs. Receptor source: a man aged 25 to 40 in good health and CMV-seronegative.

V gene TRBV27 combines with J gene TRBJ2-2, with 8 bases aligning to TRBD2. CDR1 and CDR2 from the germline V gene are MNHEY and SMNVEV (reference sequence). The CDR3 has 14 amino acids. The V segment lost 0 bases and the J segment 7 bases; nucleotides outside the gene matches: 1. CDR3: CASSLSGTSGELFF. In DNA, the CDR3 is TGTGCCAGCAGTTTATCCGGGACTAGCGGGGAGCTGTTTTTT.

This clone was observed a handful of times. The junction and the germline gene differ at one end; a read error may be behind it. The rearrangement uses TRBV7-7 and TRBJ2-1, with a possible D match to TRBD2 (6 bases). The CDR3 covers 13 residues. The germline gives CDR1 SSHAT, CDR2 FNYEAQ (reference sequence). CDR3 in amino acids: CASSLGRNNEQFF. In DNA, the CDR3 is TGTGCTAGCAGCTTAGGGAGGAACAATGAGCAGTTCTTC.

This chain connects TRBV9 to TRBJ2-2; D remains unclear. The CDR3 runs 16 residues. V lost 1 base, J lost 0 bases, and 10 bases lay in between. CDR1 is SGDLS and CDR2 is YYNGEE in the germline V gene. The CDR3 DNA is TGTGCCAGCAGCGTAAGGAGCAGCGCGAACACCGGGGAGCTGTTTTTT. Protein sequence: CASSVRSSANTGELFF.

A word on this clone: Additional DNA sequences in this sample encode the identical CDR3. J is TRBJ1-1 and V is TRBV6-5, with unresolved D. Germline V gives CDR1 MNHEY, CDR2 SVGAGI. The CDR3 is 14 amino acids. V lost 6 bases to trimming and J lost 0 bases, with 11 bases between them. DNA for the CDR3: TGTGCCAGCAGCCCCCGGGGAGTGAACACTGAAGCTTTCTTT. The encoded protein is CASSPRGVNTEAFF.

The chain joins TRBV7-8 to TRBJ2-1; no firm D call. V was cut by 2 bases and J by 6 bases, with 14 bases left in between. Germline CDR1 and CDR2: SGHVS and FQNEAQ. The CDR3 is 15 amino acids. CDR3 nucleotide sequence: TGTGCCAGCAGCTTAAGACAACGATCGTCCAATGAGCAGTTCTTC. Translated, it gives CASSLRQRSSNEQFF.

This clone came up once. This chain connects TRBV2 to TRBJ1-4; TRBD1 aligns across 7 bases. The CDR3 totals 13 residues. CDR1 is SNHLY, CDR2 FYNNEI, per germline. Trimming removed 7 bases from V and 6 bases from J; junction bases left unmatched: 5. The CDR3 DNA sequence: TGTGCCAGCAATATGCAGGGGGATGAAAAACTGTTTTTT. This codes for CASNMQGDEKLFF.

V usage is TRBV27 and J usage is TRBJ1-6, with a tentative D call TRBD1 (6 bases). The CDR3 has 15 amino acids. V was trimmed by 6 bases and J by 5 bases, leaving 14 bases between them. Germline CDR1 and CDR2: MNHEY and SMNVEV (reference sequence). The CDR3 loop reads CASRKQGIDNSPLHF. The CDR3 DNA reads as TGTGCCAGCAGGAAACAGGGAATCGATAATTCACCCCTCCACTTT.

The chain carries TRBV28 and TRBJ2-1, with D perhaps matching TRBD1 (5 bases). Germline assignment: CDR1 MDHEN and CDR2 SYDVKM. Trimming took 2 bases from V and 2 from J, leaving 10 bases between them. The CDR3 length is 15 residues. The CDR3 sequence: CASSLKETAYNEQFF. CDR3 nucleotide sequence: TGTGCCAGCAGTTTAAAGGAGACAGCCTACAATGAGCAGTTCTTC.

The V and J genes are TRBV7-3 and TRBJ2-1; the match to TRBD2 covers 11 bases. The CDR3 is made up of 15 amino acids. The germline gives CDR1 SGHTA, CDR2 FQGTGA. J gave up 5 bases and V 5 bases, and 5 bases lay outside the gene matches. The CDR3 sequence: CASSVTSGGNNEQFF. The DNA of the CDR3 is TGTGCCAGCAGCGTCACTAGCGGGGGCAACAATGAGCAGTTCTTC.

The gene calls are TRBV18 and TRBJ1-1; D is ambiguous. V lost 0 bases to trimming and J lost 10 bases, with 12 bases between them. Germline V CDR1 and CDR2: KGHSH, LQKENI. The CDR3 is 13 amino acids. CDR3 amino acids: CASSPPLRRGAFF. CDR3 nucleotide sequence: TGTGCCAGCTCACCACCGTTGCGGCGGGGAGCTTTCTTT.

The chain uses TRBV6-5 and TRBJ2-2, with TRBD2 identical over 8 bases. The CDR3 is 14 amino acids. Per germline, CDR1 MNHEY and CDR2 SVGAGI. V was clipped by 2 bases and J by 4 bases; unmatched bases: 0. CDR3: CASSYAGGTGELFF. CDR3 DNA sequence: TGTGCCAGCAGTTACGCGGGGGGCACCGGGGAGCTGTTTTTT.

This clone was observed a handful of times. The rearrangement uses TRBV15 and TRBJ2-1; D might be TRBD1 (6 bases). The CDR3 is 12 residues long. The germline V gene encodes CDR1 LNHNV and CDR2 YYDKDF (reference sequence). Trimming took off 1 base at V and 10 bases at J, with 8 bases between the two ends. The CDR3 sequence is CATSRGGQEQFF. In DNA form, the CDR3 reads TGTGCCACCAGCAGAGGGGGACAAGAGCAGTTCTTC. Using reference TRBV15 and TRBJ2-1 for the parts outside the CDR3, the full variable domain is DAMVIQNPRYQVTQFGKPVTLSCSQTLNHNVMYWYQQKSSQAPKLLFHYYDKDFNNEADTPDNFQSRRPNTSFCFLDIRSPGLGDTAMYLCATSRGGQEQFFGPGTRLTVL.

This CDR3 reads CASSIEGGEYRRWGRNEQFF. In nucleotides, the CDR3 is TGTGCCAGTAGTATAGAAGGTGGGGAATACCGTCGGTGGGGGCGAAATGAGCAGTTCTTC. The chain carries TRBV19 and TRBJ2-1, with D perhaps matching TRBD1 (6 bases). The CDR3 runs to 20 residues. The germline V gene encodes CDR1 LNHDA and CDR2 SQIVND (reference sequence). The ends were cut back, 0 bases at V and 7 bases at J, with 28 bases in the middle.

This chain connects TRBV7-9 to TRBJ2-5; D gene ambiguous. The CDR3 covers 16 residues. Germline values: CDR1 SEHNR, CDR2 FQNEAQ (reference sequence). V gave up 5 bases and J gave up 2 bases, with 18 bases separating them. CDR3 nucleotide sequence: TGTGCCAGCAGCCCACTTGTGGCGGTGAGACAAGAGACCCAGTACTTC. Protein product: CASSPLVAVRQETQYF.

The CDR3 spells CASSDDRGWEAFF. In DNA form, the CDR3 reads TGTGCCAGCAGCGATGACAGGGGTTGGGAAGCTTTCTTT. The chain couples TRBV7-9 to TRBJ1-1, with TRBD1 matching over 8 bases. CDR3 size: 13 residues. With 5 bases clipped from V and 8 bases from J, the junction kept 7 bases outside the gene matches. Germline CDR1 and CDR2: SEHNR and FQNEAQ (reference sequence).

The chain combines TRBV15 with TRBJ1-1, with D unresolved. Germline CDR1 is LNHNV and CDR2 is YYDKDF (reference sequence). The V gene lost 5 bases and the J gene lost 1 base, with 8 bases spanning the gap. CDR3 size: 13 residues. CDR3 sequence (DNA): TGTGCCACCAGCGGTCGGGGGAACACTGAAGCTTTCTTT. The encoded protein is CATSGRGNTEAFF.

This chain links TRBV28 with TRBJ1-5; TRBD1 aligns across 8 bases. Germline assignment: CDR1 MDHEN and CDR2 SYDVKM. The CDR3 length is 15 residues. The V gene end was trimmed by 2 bases and the J gene end by 2 bases; junction bases not matched to a gene: 2. In DNA form, the CDR3 reads TGTGCCAGCAGTTTAGGGACAGGTGGCAATCAGCCCCAGCATTTT. It is translated as CASSLGTGGNQPQHF.

The rearrangement links TRBV5-6 to TRBJ2-2, with D unclear. The CDR3 spans 14 residues. Per germline, CDR1 SGHDT and CDR2 YYEEEE. V lost 3 bases and J 5 bases, leaving 11 bases between the germline ends. The CDR3 here is CASSYLGETGELFF. CDR3 sequence (DNA): TGTGCCAGCAGCTACCTCGGAGAAACCGGGGAGCTGTTTTTT.

This rearrangement joins TRBV6-6 to TRBJ1-1; 8 bases are shared with TRBD1. With 6 bases clipped from V and 6 bases from J, the junction kept 6 bases outside the gene matches. The CDR3 is 13 amino acids. The germline gives CDR1 MNHNY, CDR2 SVGAGI (reference sequence). In DNA form, the CDR3 reads TGTGCCAGCAGCTTTGACAGGGGTCCTGAAGCTTTCTTT. Translation gives CASSFDRGPEAFF.

The rearrangement joins TRBV7-6 to TRBJ1-4, with a possible D match to TRBD1 (6 bases). CDR1 is SGHVS, CDR2 FNYEAQ, per germline. Trimming cost V 5 bases and J 6 bases, with 28 bases left between them. CDR3 length: 19 amino acids. The CDR3 bases are TGTGCCAGCAGCGCTTATCCCCTGTCCTCATTATCAGGGGATGAAAAACTGTTTTTT. This translates into CASSAYPLSSLSGDEKLFF.

This chain uses TRBV6-5 with TRBJ1-4; TRBD1 is a possible D gene (6 bases). The CDR3 consists of 14 residues. The germline V gene encodes CDR1 MNHEY and CDR2 SVGAGI. V lost 5 bases and J 8 bases, leaving 15 bases between the germline ends. In DNA, the CDR3 is TGTGCCAGCAGTCCGGCGGGGGGCAACGAAAAACTGTTTTTT. Translation: CASSPAGGNEKLFF.

This chain connects TRBV7-9 to TRBJ1-2; TRBD1 aligns across 8 bases. V was clipped by 5 bases and J by 8 bases; unmatched bases: 10. The CDR3 loop spans 14 amino acids. Looked up from germline, CDR1 is SEHNR and CDR2 is FQNEAQ (reference sequence). Here the CDR3 reads CASSHDQGARGYTF. The CDR3 bases are TGTGCCAGCAGCCACGACCAGGGGGCTCGAGGCTACACCTTC.

This chain links TRBV7-9 with TRBJ2-7, with 11 nucleotides matching TRBD2. Germline V CDR1 and CDR2: SEHNR, FQNEAQ (reference sequence). The CDR3 sequence is 16 residues long. Losses at the gene ends were 5 bases for V and 3 bases for J; bases not matched to a gene: 9. The CDR3 is CASSPKLAGADYEQYF. In DNA form, the CDR3 reads TGTGCCAGCAGCCCGAAACTAGCGGGGGCCGACTACGAGCAGTACTTC.

This clone was seen a single time. This sequence joins TRBV11-3 and TRBJ2-3; 14 positions agree with TRBD2. Losses at the gene ends were 0 bases for V and 8 bases for J; bases not matched to a gene: 7. The CDR3 contains 17 residues. Germline CDR1 and CDR2: SGHNT and YENEEA. CDR3 region: CASSLEGTSGGAGTQYF. The CDR3, as DNA: TGTGCCAGCAGCTTAGAAGGGACTAGCGGGGGTGCTGGTACGCAGTATTTT.

The chain recombines TRBV7-7 with TRBJ2-5; 8 bases agree with TRBD2. V lost 5 bases and J lost 4; bases outside the gene matches: 9. The CDR3 runs 15 residues. The germline CDR1 and CDR2 sequences are SSHAT and FNYEAQ (reference sequence). The CDR3 sequence: CASSREGLARETQYF. The CDR3 DNA is TGTGCCAGCAGCCGGGAGGGACTCGCCCGAGAGACCCAGTACTTC.

This chain joins TRBV19 and TRBJ2-7, with D possibly matching TRBD1 (5 bases). The V end was cut by 3 bases, the J end by 2 bases, with 17 bases between. CDR3 size: 16 residues. The germline V gene has CDR1 LNHDA and CDR2 SQIVND (reference sequence). CDR3 bases: TGTGCCAGTAGTATTGGAATAGGGGCTCTTACCTACGAGCAGTACTTC. Its translation: CASSIGIGALTYEQYF.

The chain couples TRBV5-8 to TRBJ2-7, with TRBD1 matching 8 bases. Germline V gene lookup returns CDR1 SGHTS and CDR2 YDEGEE. J gave up 3 bases and V 4 bases, and 9 bases lay outside the gene matches. The CDR3 loop spans 15 amino acids. The CDR3 DNA is TGTGCCAGCAGCCGGGCTAGGACAGGGAACTACGAGCAGTACTTC. It translates to CASSRARTGNYEQYF.

J is TRBJ2-5 and V is TRBV11-2, with 7 positions matching TRBD1. With V trimmed by 5 bases and J by 4 bases, 4 bases remained unmatched. This CDR3 has 13 amino acids. The germline CDR1 and CDR2 sequences are SGHAT and FQNNGV. CDR3 sequence: CASSPNRGETQYF. CDR3 sequence (DNA): TGTGCCAGCAGCCCCAACAGGGGAGAGACCCAGTACTTC.